This is a list of T cell receptor beta chains from one sample in a study of blood T cell repertoires in COVID-19. TCRdb keeps only in-frame clones here, not all; method: immunoSEQ multiplex PCR. The data show 200,000 to 250,000 clones, about nine tenths seen once. Sequencing was performed on peripheral blood. These receptors all stem from a man between 45 and 60 years old with acute or convalescent COVID-19. Both conserved end residues are part of each CDR3. The order of the fields is clone size, V gene, J gene, D gene, CDR3 protein, CDR3 DNA. A D gene is named only where the DNA matches it firmly. The size of a clone is reported for some rows only, either as once, few or many, or as a class for expanded clones.

>.|TRBV18|TRBJ1-5|.
CASSPDRQSQHF
TGTGCCAGCTCACCCGACCGACAGTCACAGCATTTT
>.|TRBV7-6|TRBJ2-2|.
CASSLNGNGELFF
TGTGCCAGCAGCTTAAACGGGAACGGGGAGCTGTTTTTT
>.|TRBV6-5|TRBJ1-4|TRBD1
CASRWTGANEKLFF
TGTGCCAGCAGGTGGACAGGGGCGAATGAAAAACTGTTTTTT
>.|TRBV5-1|TRBJ2-7|TRBD1
CASTPGTGRGSTYEQYF
TGCGCCAGCACCCCCGGGACAGGGAGGGGTTCAACCTACGAGCAGTACTTC
>.|TRBV19|TRBJ1-5|TRBD1
CASRTGGSNQPQHF
TGTGCCAGTAGGACAGGGGGGAGCAATCAGCCCCAGCATTTT
>.|TRBV7-9|TRBJ1-4|.
CASSLAYTANEKLFF
TGTGCCAGCAGCTTAGCGTACACCGCTAATGAAAAACTGTTTTTT
>.|TRBV5-1|TRBJ1-1|.
CASRFGQNTETFF
TGCGCCAGCAGATTCGGACAGAACACTGAAACTTTCTTT
>.|TRBV7-9|TRBJ1-5|TRBD1
CASSPRDSFGGQPQHF
TGTGCCAGCAGCCCTAGGGACAGCTTCGGGGGTCAGCCCCAGCATTTT
>.|TRBV9|TRBJ1-1|.
CASSVVTGNTEAFF
TGTGCCAGCAGCGTAGTGACTGGAAACACTGAAGCTTTCTTT
>.|TRBV3-1/TRBV3-2|TRBJ1-6|.
CASSQNTGSSYNSPLHF
TGTGCCAGCAGCCAAAATACAGGGAGCTCCTATAATTCACCCCTCCACTTT
>.|TRBV7-2|TRBJ2-7|TRBD1
CASSNTWDRGRDEQYF
TGTGCCAGCAGCAATACTTGGGACAGGGGACGCGACGAGCAGTACTTC
>.|TRBV15|TRBJ1-2|.
CATSRDRGSDYGYTF
TGTGCCACCAGCAGAGATCGAGGGTCTGACTATGGCTACACCTTC
>.|TRBV6-1|TRBJ1-2|TRBD1
CASSENRGMDGYTF
TGTGCCAGCAGTGAGAACAGGGGAATGGATGGCTACACCTTC
>.|TRBV6-5|TRBJ1-1|.
CASNVFNTEAFF
TGTGCCAGCAATGTATTTAACACTGAAGCTTTCTTT
>.|TRBV7-2|TRBJ1-2|.
CASKGGLVGYTF
TGTGCCAGCAAAGGCGGCCTGGTTGGCTACACCTTC
>.|TRBV3-1/TRBV3-2|TRBJ1-3|.
CASSPRSGATGNTIYF
TGTGCCAGCAGCCCAAGATCAGGGGCGACTGGAAACACCATATATTTT
>.|TRBV14|TRBJ2-1|TRBD2
CASSLRRGTGYNEQFF
TGTGCCAGCAGCCTTCGGCGGGGGACGGGTTACAATGAGCAGTTCTTC
>.|TRBV14|TRBJ1-5|.
CASSQVGQNQPQHF
TGTGCCAGCAGCCAAGTGGGCCAGAATCAGCCCCAGCATTTT
>.|TRBV6-5|TRBJ1-6|.
CASSYEGAYNSPLHF
TGTGCCAGCAGTTATGAGGGAGCATATAATTCACCCCTCCACTTT
>once|TRBV9|TRBJ2-5|.
CASTSSGETQYF
TGTGCCTCCACCTCCTCGGGTGAGACCCAGTACTTC
>once|TRBV11-2|TRBJ1-2|TRBD1
CASSPRTGEGNYGYTF
TGTGCCAGCAGCCCCCGGACAGGGGAGGGTAACTATGGCTACACCTTC
>.|TRBV19|TRBJ2-3|TRBD2
CATLSGGFTDTQYF
TGTGCCACCCTATCGGGGGGATTTACAGATACGCAGTATTTT
>.|TRBV19|TRBJ1-3|.
CASTYLGQGKGNTIYF
TGTGCCAGTACCTACCTCGGACAAGGCAAAGGGAACACCATATATTTT
>.|TRBV5-1|TRBJ2-1|.
CASSPGQNNEQFF
TGCGCCAGCAGCCCTGGACAGAACAATGAGCAGTTCTTC
>.|TRBV11-2|TRBJ2-5|TRBD2
CASSLSRRGGAETQYF
TGTGCCAGCAGCTTATCAAGGCGGGGGGGGGCCGAGACCCAGTACTTC
>.|TRBV9|TRBJ1-2|.
CASSPKAGIGSYGYTF
TGTGCCAGCAGCCCGAAAGCGGGGATAGGGAGCTATGGCTACACCTTC
>.|TRBV5-4|TRBJ2-1|.
CASSPRGGVNEQFF
TGTGCCAGCAGCCCGAGGGGGGGAGTAAATGAGCAGTTCTTC
>.|TRBV27|TRBJ2-3|TRBD2
CASSWAGGDTQYF
TGTGCCAGCAGCTGGGCGGGGGGGGATACGCAGTATTTT
>few|TRBV5-6|TRBJ2-1|TRBD2
CASSLEAGGLRDEQFF
TGTGCCAGCAGCTTGGAAGCGGGGGGGTTACGGGATGAGCAGTTCTTC
>.|TRBV27|TRBJ1-1|TRBD1
CASSLSGDRWNTEAFF
TGTGCCAGCAGTTTATCTGGGGACAGATGGAACACTGAAGCTTTCTTT
>few|TRBV5-4|TRBJ1-4|.
CASSLAQGNEKLFF
TGTGCCAGCAGCTTGGCTCAGGGGAATGAAAAACTGTTTTTT
>.|TRBV19|TRBJ2-6|TRBD1
CASSTGTGHGANVLTF
TGTGCCAGTAGTACCGGGACAGGGCACGGGGCCAACGTCCTGACTTTC
>.|TRBV5-1|TRBJ2-6|TRBD1
CASSLLGQVSGANVLTF
TGCGCCAGCAGCTTGTTGGGACAGGTCTCTGGGGCCAACGTCCTGACTTTC
>few|TRBV19|TRBJ1-1|.
CASSIIPRARTEAFF
TGTGCCAGTAGTATAATCCCCCGTGCGAGGACTGAAGCTTTCTTT
>.|TRBV15|TRBJ1-4|.
CATSRDRGSTNEKLFF
TGTGCCACCAGCAGAGATCGCGGATCAACTAATGAAAAACTGTTTTTT
>.|TRBV3-1/TRBV3-2|TRBJ2-5|.
CASSQVGKEETQYF
TGTGCCAGCAGCCAAGTTGGTAAGGAGGAGACCCAGTACTTC
>.|TRBV28|TRBJ2-5|TRBD1
CASSLRGTGGETQYF
TGTGCCAGCAGTTTAAGAGGGACAGGGGGAGAGACCCAGTACTTC